This is a list of T cell receptor beta chains from one sample in a study of blood T cell repertoires in COVID-19. TCRdb keeps only in-frame clones here, not all; method: immunoSEQ multiplex PCR. This sample has roughly 100,000 clones, with 88% found just once. The source material was peripheral blood. The receptors were sampled from a human donor in a cohort sampled during active COVID-19. CDR3s include the opening cysteine and the closing phenylalanine or tryptophan. A D gene is named only where the DNA matches it firmly. The listing skips clone size in some rows; elsewhere it reads once, few, many or a size class.

>TRBD1|TRBV7-9|TRBJ2-2|NA
CASSLYSGQGRTGELFF
TGTGCCAGCAGCTTATATTCGGGACAGGGTAGGACCGGGGAGCTGTTTTTT
>NA|TRBV5-1|TRBJ2-2|NA
CASSLAGGAGELFF
TGCGCCAGCAGCTTGGCCGGGGGAGCCGGGGAGCTGTTTTTT
>TRBD1|TRBV5-1|TRBJ2-5|NA
CASKRTGRETQYF
TGCGCCAGCAAAAGGACAGGGCGCGAGACCCAGTACTTC
>TRBD1|TRBV6-5|TRBJ2-7|NA
CASSQGPRQYF
TGTGCCAGCTCACAGGGGCCCCGCCAGTACTTC
>NA|TRBV4-3|TRBJ2-7|NA
CASSLSTISSYEQYF
TGCGCCAGCAGTCTGTCCACTATCAGCTCCTACGAGCAGTACTTC
>NA|TRBV2|TRBJ1-4|NA
CASSEQLTNEKLFF
TGTGCCAGCAGTGAGCAGTTAACTAATGAAAAACTGTTTTTT
>NA|TRBV10-3|TRBJ1-2|NA
CAIMGGPVDGYTF
TGTGCCATCATGGGCGGGCCTGTTGATGGCTACACCTTC
>NA|TRBV18|TRBJ1-1|once
CASSPGIGGRGTEAFF
TGTGCCAGCTCACCCGGGATCGGGGGGCGGGGCACTGAAGCTTTCTTT
>TRBD2|TRBV3-1/TRBV3-2|TRBJ2-2|NA
CASSQVRRLAGGGAGELFF
TGTGCCAGCAGCCAAGTGCGTCGCCTAGCGGGGGGCGGGGCCGGGGAGCTGTTTTTT
>TRBD1|TRBV19|TRBJ2-2|NA
CASEGQSNTGELFF
TGTGCCAGTGAGGGACAGTCGAACACCGGGGAGCTGTTTTTT
>TRBD1|TRBV6-1|TRBJ1-2|NA
CASSEAQGQAGYTF
TGTGCCAGCAGTGAAGCGCAGGGACAGGCTGGCTACACCTTC
>TRBD2|TRBV18|TRBJ2-3|NA
CASSPLSASGLTDTQYF
TGTGCCAGCTCACCACTCTCGGCTAGCGGGTTAACCGATACGCAGTATTTT
>NA|TRBV25-1|TRBJ1-2|NA
CASRGGVNGYTF
TGTGCCAGCAGGGGGGGGGTAAATGGCTACACCTTC
>TRBD2|TRBV7-2|TRBJ2-7|few
CASSWTSGKYEQYF
TGTGCCAGCAGCTGGACTAGCGGGAAATACGAGCAGTACTTC
>TRBD2|TRBV6-5|TRBJ2-1|NA
CASTGTSGLNEQFF
TGTGCCAGCACCGGGACTAGCGGTCTCAATGAGCAGTTCTTC
>TRBD1|TRBV7-9|TRBJ2-7|NA
CASSPGQGYEQYF
TGTGCCAGCAGCCCGGGACAGGGCTACGAGCAGTACTTC
>NA|TRBV9|TRBJ2-7|once
CASSVDPSSYEQYF
TGTGCCAGCAGCGTAGACCCGAGCTCCTACGAGCAGTACTTC
>TRBD1|TRBV5-1|TRBJ2-7|NA
CASSSLTGQINEQYF
TGCGCCAGCAGCTCACTGACAGGGCAGATCAACGAGCAGTACTTC
>NA|TRBV5-7|TRBJ1-1|NA
CASSSGTNATEAFF
TGTGCCAGCAGCTCCGGGACAAACGCCACTGAAGCTTTCTTT
>NA|TRBV19|TRBJ1-4|once
CASSAPGTNEKLFF
TGTGCCAGTAGTGCCCCCGGGACAAATGAAAAACTGTTTTTT
>TRBD1|TRBV6-2/TRBV6-3|TRBJ1-4|NA
CASSSTGTGAEKLFF
TGTGCCAGCAGTTCGACCGGGACAGGGGCTGAAAAACTGTTTTTT
>TRBD2|TRBV10-2|TRBJ2-1|NA
CASRPSGTSGSNEQFF
TGCGCCAGCAGGCCCTCCGGGACTAGCGGGAGCAATGAGCAGTTCTTC
>TRBD2|TRBV7-2|TRBJ2-7|NA
CASSLSVVGGKSEQYF
TGTGCCAGCAGCTTATCGGTTGTGGGGGGGAAGAGCGAGCAGTACTTC
>NA|TRBV7-2|TRBJ1-3|NA
CASSLAALSSGNTIYF
TGTGCCAGCAGCTTAGCCGCGCTGAGCTCTGGAAACACCATATATTTT
>TRBD2|TRBV4-2|TRBJ2-3|NA
CASSQLARGESTDTQYF
TGTGCCAGCAGCCAGCTAGCGCGGGGGGAGAGCACAGATACGCAGTATTTT
>NA|TRBV15|TRBJ2-5|NA
CATSAGMETQYF
TGTGCCACCAGCGCGGGAATGGAGACCCAGTACTTC
>NA|TRBV19|TRBJ1-4|NA
CASSIGKGAEKLFF
TGTGCCAGTAGTATAGGTAAAGGGGCTGAAAAACTGTTTTTT
>TRBD1|TRBV5-1|TRBJ1-1|NA
CASSIDSRGTEAFF
TGCGCCAGCAGCATAGACAGCAGGGGGACTGAAGCTTTCTTT